The TCR beta chain described here comes from a study of STAT5B mutations in CD4+ large granular lymphocyte leukemia. Study observations and caveats: Patient CD4-sorted repertoires looked more clonal than healthy CD4+ repertoires, even without putative leukemic clones. No patients shared main leukemic clonotypes, though roughly 23% appeared at low frequency elsewhere. Top patient clones used TRBV06 genes more often: 8/27 versus 2/35 in controls.

For this clone: Its antigen remains unidentified.

In the study's own analysis: A productive frequency of 2.59 x 10-5 was the lowest detectable. Sequencing used immunoSEQ multiplex PCR; TCRdb keeps in-frame clones, though not all of them. V and J calls and clone size follow that table, whereas D and trimming were derived from the DNA. The sample records 25,000 to 35,000 clones, around 76% being singletons. Looked up from germline, CDR1 is SNHLY and CDR2 is FYNNEI. Trimming removed 0 bases from V and 0 bases from J; junction bases left unmatched: 2. The CDR3 spans 17 residues. The genes are TRBV2 and TRBJ1-6; TRBD1 aligns across 7 bases. This clonotype originated in a human donor in good health. The source material was CD4+ T cells from blood buffy coats. CDR3 coding DNA: TGTGCCAGCAGTGAAGCGGGACAGAACTCCTATAATTCACCCCTCCACTTT. Amino acids: CASSEAGQNSYNSPLHF.